This T cell receptor (beta chain) was identified in a study of T cells in Graves' hyperthyroidism and ophthalmopathy. Study-level information: Before treatment of any kind, peripheral blood was taken at initial diagnosis.

This clonotype was observed at least ten times. Fresh peripheral blood, under 13 ml, yielded the PBMCs. This CDR3 contains 16 residues. Trimming took 2 bases from V and 2 from J, leaving 15 bases between them. The investigators amplified TCR beta CDR3 regions from RNA transcripts. With the HTBI primer set, the TCR CDR3 went through a first round of RT-PCR. One entry per CDR3 protein results from TCRdb running MiXCR on the multiplex PCR reads. Among around 240,000 distinct CDR3 sequences listed, over 15% were seen once. The sample taken for sequencing was blood. The chain has TRBV12-3 or TRBV12-4 and TRBJ2-5, with D perhaps TRBD2 (6 bases). The source is a woman younger than 30 with Graves' ophthalmopathy. CDR3 nucleotides: TGTGCCAGCAGTTTAACCGGGAGAATCCTGCAAGAGACCCAGTACTTC. Translation: CASSLTGRILQETQYF.